The 21 T cell receptor beta chains given below trace back to one sample, sequenced in a study of cytomegalovirus exposure and HLA in healthy donors. The PCR contained 60 Vbeta and 13 Jbeta primers. Sequencing used immunoSEQ multiplex PCR; TCRdb keeps in-frame clones, though not all of them. The repertoire holds 80,000 to 100,000 clones, about 81% seen once, with roughly 1.4% in the top ten. Sequencing used PBMCs. The receptors originated from a man in his forties or fifties in good health and CMV-seronegative.

The chain joins TRBV4-3 to TRBJ2-2, with 8 bases identical to TRBD2. The CDR3 is made up of 16 amino acids. From germline, CDR1 is LGHNA and CDR2 YSLEER. J was trimmed by 5 bases and V by 1 base; bases with no gene match: 6. The CDR3 loop is CASSQAGGAVTGELFF. CDR3 bases: TGCGCCAGCAGCCAAGCCGGGGGGGCGGTTACCGGGGAGCTGTTTTTT.

The chain joins TRBV5-1 to TRBJ1-4; D unresolved. CDR3 length: 15 amino acids. Germline-derived CDR1 and CDR2 are SGHRS and YFSETQ. Trimming cost V 3 bases and J 3 bases, with 12 bases left between them. CDR3 region: CASSSVPRPNEKLFF. The CDR3 DNA reads TGCGCCAGCAGCTCGGTACCGCGGCCTAATGAAAAACTGTTTTTT.

Concerning this clone: Additional DNA sequences in this sample encode the identical CDR3. The J gene is TRBJ1-1, the V gene TRBV6-5; 8 nucleotides match TRBD1. CDR1 MNHEY and CDR2 SVGAGI come from the germline V gene. Trimming removed 2 bases from V and 4 bases from J; junction bases left unmatched: 6. The CDR3 has 15 amino acids. The CDR3 loop reads CASSYRGTGVTEAFF. CDR3 sequence (DNA): TGTGCCAGCAGTTACCGCGGGACAGGAGTCACTGAAGCTTTCTTT.

V usage is TRBV7-2 and J usage is TRBJ1-2; D is possibly TRBD1 (5 bases). Germline CDR1 SGHTA, CDR2 FQGNSA. Trimming removed 0 bases at V and 6 bases at J, with 14 bases between. The CDR3 is 15 residues long. CDR3 nucleotide sequence: TGTGCCAGCAGCTTAGCGTCAGGGAGGGCAGATGGCTACACCTTC. This encodes CASSLASGRADGYTF.

This chain joins TRBV7-6 and TRBJ2-1; tentative D call: TRBD2 (6 bases). Trimming took off 4 bases at V and 0 bases at J, with 13 bases between the two ends. The CDR3 covers 16 residues. Germline V CDR1 and CDR2: SGHVS, FNYEAQ. CDR3 protein: CASSYFTGGSYNEQFF. DNA of the CDR3: TGTGCCAGCAGCTACTTTACCGGGGGCTCCTACAATGAGCAGTTCTTC.

J is TRBJ2-2 and V is TRBV30, with D perhaps matching TRBD1 (6 bases). The CDR3 totals 13 residues. The germline CDR1 and CDR2 sequences are GTSNPN and SVGIG (reference sequence). V was cut by 0 bases and J by 7 bases, with 9 bases left in between. The CDR3 DNA sequence: TGTGCCTGGAGTGTACAAGGGGGCGGGGAGCTGTTTTTT. It codes for CAWSVQGGGELFF.

This chain connects TRBV5-4 to TRBJ2-3, with 7 nucleotides matching TRBD1. V shed 5 bases and J 0 bases; nucleotides not matched to a gene: 6. This CDR3 region has 15 residues. CDR1 and CDR2 from the germline V gene are SGHNT and YYREEE (reference sequence). The CDR3 sequence is CASRWDSASTDTQYF. In DNA, the CDR3 is TGTGCCAGCAGATGGGACAGTGCTAGCACAGATACGCAGTATTTT.

Note on this clone: Other DNA sequences in the same sample also yield this CDR3. V is TRBV6-1 and J is TRBJ1-3; D is unresolved. The CDR3 is made up of 11 amino acids. Germline lookup yields CDR1 MNHNS and CDR2 SASEGT. Trimming removed 2 bases from V and 8 bases from J, with 4 bases in between. As DNA, the CDR3 is TGTGCCAGCAGTGAACTAGACACCATATATTTT. Amino acids: CASSELDTIYF.

Remarks on this clone: The CDR3 carries no conserved terminal phenylalanine or tryptophan, so it likely arises from a read error. The chain combines TRBV5-4 with TRBJ1-1; D unresolved. CDR1 and CDR2 from the germline V gene are SGHNT and YYREEE (reference sequence). Trimming cost V 0 bases and J 3 bases, with 12 bases left between them. The CDR3 extends over 15 amino acids. The CDR3 nucleotides read TGTGCCAGCAGCTTGGATTATACAGTTTACACTGAAGCTTTCTCT. As protein: CASSLDYTVYTEAFS.

The rearrangement uses TRBV10-3 and TRBJ2-7, with 9 bases fitting TRBD2. Germline V lookup: CDR1 ENHRY, CDR2 SYGVKD. CDR3 length equals 15 residues. V gave up 7 bases and J gave up 7 bases; unmatched junction bases: 14. The CDR3: CAITTQRGVSGEQYF. The CDR3 DNA is TGTGCCATCACCACTCAGCGGGGGGTCTCCGGGGAGCAGTACTTC.

The J gene is TRBJ2-6, the V gene TRBV5-5; 7 nucleotides match TRBD1. Germline V gene sequence: CDR1 SGHKS, CDR2 YYEKEE (reference sequence). With V trimmed by 4 bases and J by 1 base, 2 bases remained unmatched. The CDR3 totals 15 residues. The CDR3 DNA follows: TGTGCCAGCAGCCAGACAGGGTCTGGGGCCAACGTCCTGACTTTC. As protein: CASSQTGSGANVLTF. The complete variable domain, with remaining parts taken from reference TRBV5-5 and TRBJ2-6, reads DAGVTQSPTHLIKTRGQQVTLRCSPISGHKSVSWYQQVLGQGPQFIFQYYEKEERGRGNFPDRFSARQFPNYSSELNVNALLLGDSALYLCASSQTGSGANVLTFGAGSRLTVL.

Written as DNA, the CDR3 is TGTGCCAGCTACGGAGGGGTGACAGCGGGTGAGCAGTTCTTC. The encoded protein is CASYGGVTAGEQFF. The rearrangement joins TRBV9 to TRBJ2-1; D possibly corresponds to TRBD2 (6 bases). The germline V and J ends were trimmed by 7 bases and 9 bases, with 20 bases remaining between them. This CDR3 has 14 amino acids. Germline CDR1 is SGDLS and CDR2 is YYNGEE. The full variable domain, in which reference TRBV9 and TRBJ2-1 provide the parts outside the CDR3, is DSGVTQTPKHLITATGQRVTLRCSPRSGDLSVYWYQQSLDQGLQFLIQYYNGEERAKGNILERFSAQQFPDLHSELNLSSLELGDSALYFCASYGGVTAGEQFFGPGTRLTVL.

CDR3 protein: CASSRDSDLNTEAFF. The CDR3 DNA is TGTGCCAGCAGCCGGGACAGTGATTTGAACACTGAAGCTTTCTTT. The J gene is TRBJ1-1, the V gene TRBV27, with 7 nucleotides matching TRBD1. The CDR3 has 15 amino acids. In germline, CDR1 is MNHEY, CDR2 SMNVEV (reference sequence). The V and J ends lost 6 bases and 0 bases, in that order; junction bases with no gene match: 7.

The chain couples TRBV5-1 to TRBJ2-5, with TRBD1 matching 9 bases. V shed 2 bases and J 6 bases; nucleotides not matched to a gene: 5. Germline CDR1 SGHRS, CDR2 YFSETQ. This CDR3 is 14 amino acids long. CDR3 DNA sequence: TGCGCCAGCAGCTTAAGGACAGGGGAGAAGACCCAGTACTTC. It translates to CASSLRTGEKTQYF. Looking up the rest from reference TRBV5-1 and TRBJ2-5 gives the full variable domain: KAGVTQTPRYLIKTRGQQVTLSCSPISGHRSVSWYQQTPGQGLQFLFEYFSETQRNKGNFPGRFSGRQFSNSRSEMNVSTLELGDSALYLCASSLRTGEKTQYFGPGTRLLVL.

This sequence joins TRBV7-2 and TRBJ1-2; 9 bases match TRBD1. Trimming took 4 bases from V and 8 from J; bases not matched to a gene: 5. Germline loops: CDR1 SGHTA, CDR2 FQGNSA. The CDR3 length is 13 residues. This CDR3 reads CASSSGQGGGYTF. The CDR3, as DNA: TGTGCCAGCAGCTCGGGACAGGGAGGCGGCTACACCTTC.

This chain links TRBV1 with TRBJ1-1; the table assigns TRBD1, which was not confirmed against the DNA. TRBV1 is designated a pseudogene. The CDR3 is 21 residues long. The CDR3 is CTSSQDQHYPGLRDMNTEAFF. The CDR3 DNA reads as TGCACCAGCAGCCAAGACCAACACTACCCCGGGTTAAGGGACATGAACACTGAAGCTTTCTTT.

In its sample, this clone was seen once. The chain has TRBV10-3 and TRBJ2-2; 7 bases are a match to TRBD1. V shed 2 bases, J shed 1 base, and the junction held 4 bases outside the gene matches. CDR3 size: 16 residues. Germline V gives CDR1 ENHRY, CDR2 SYGVKD. The CDR3, as DNA: TGTGCCATCAGTGAGCCGACAGGGCGGAACACCGGGGAGCTGTTTTTT. It codes for CAISEPTGRNTGELFF.

The rearrangement links TRBV5-6 to TRBJ2-7; D might be TRBD2 (6 bases). The CDR3 is 15 residues long. V lost 3 bases, J lost 2 bases, and 15 bases lay in between. Germline CDR1 reads SGHDT; CDR2 reads YYEEEE. For the CDR3, the DNA is TGTGCCAGCAGCTCGAGACTGGCGGGGACCTACGAGCAGTACTTC. Translation gives CASSSRLAGTYEQYF.

V usage is TRBV30 and J usage is TRBJ2-5; 11 nucleotides match TRBD1. The junction had 3 bases not matched to a gene; V was cut back by 0 bases and J by 6 bases. Looked up from germline, CDR1 is GTSNPN and CDR2 is SVGIG (reference sequence). This CDR3 region has 14 residues. For the CDR3, the DNA is TGTGCCTGGAGTGTGGACAGGGGGCGAAAGACCCAGTACTTC. Encoded protein: CAWSVDRGRKTQYF.

The chain is built from TRBV29-1 and TRBJ1-1, with a possible D match to TRBD1 (6 bases). This CDR3 comprises 13 residues. Trimming stripped 3 bases from V and 4 bases from J, with 12 bases between. CDR1 SQVTM and CDR2 ANQGSEA come from the germline V gene. DNA for the CDR3: TGCAGCGTTGATGGGGGCGCCGGCACTGAAGCTTTCTTT. Amino acid sequence: CSVDGGAGTEAFF.

V is TRBV6-6 and J is TRBJ1-5; D perhaps matches TRBD1 (6 bases). V shed 5 bases and J shed 6 bases, with 11 bases lying between them. The CDR3 length is 13 residues. Germline CDR1 reads MNHNY; CDR2 reads SVGAGI (reference sequence). The CDR3 here is CASSTGLFQPQHF. In DNA form, the CDR3 reads TGTGCCAGCAGTACAGGGTTGTTTCAGCCCCAGCATTTT.